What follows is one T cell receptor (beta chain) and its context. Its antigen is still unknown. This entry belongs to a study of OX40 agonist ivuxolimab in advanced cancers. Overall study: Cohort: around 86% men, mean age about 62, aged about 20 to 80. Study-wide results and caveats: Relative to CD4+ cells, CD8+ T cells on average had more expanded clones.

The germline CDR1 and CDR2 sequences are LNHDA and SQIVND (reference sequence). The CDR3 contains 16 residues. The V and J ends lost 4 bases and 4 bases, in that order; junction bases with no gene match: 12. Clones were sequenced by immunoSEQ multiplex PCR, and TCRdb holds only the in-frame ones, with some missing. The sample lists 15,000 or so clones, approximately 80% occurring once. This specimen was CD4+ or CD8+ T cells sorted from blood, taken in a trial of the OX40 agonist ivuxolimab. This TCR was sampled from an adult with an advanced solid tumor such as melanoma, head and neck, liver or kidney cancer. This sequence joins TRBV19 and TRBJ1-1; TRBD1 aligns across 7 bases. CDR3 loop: CASSTLDRARSTEAFF. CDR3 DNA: TGTGCCAGTAGTACCCTAGACAGGGCCAGGAGCACTGAAGCTTTCTTT.